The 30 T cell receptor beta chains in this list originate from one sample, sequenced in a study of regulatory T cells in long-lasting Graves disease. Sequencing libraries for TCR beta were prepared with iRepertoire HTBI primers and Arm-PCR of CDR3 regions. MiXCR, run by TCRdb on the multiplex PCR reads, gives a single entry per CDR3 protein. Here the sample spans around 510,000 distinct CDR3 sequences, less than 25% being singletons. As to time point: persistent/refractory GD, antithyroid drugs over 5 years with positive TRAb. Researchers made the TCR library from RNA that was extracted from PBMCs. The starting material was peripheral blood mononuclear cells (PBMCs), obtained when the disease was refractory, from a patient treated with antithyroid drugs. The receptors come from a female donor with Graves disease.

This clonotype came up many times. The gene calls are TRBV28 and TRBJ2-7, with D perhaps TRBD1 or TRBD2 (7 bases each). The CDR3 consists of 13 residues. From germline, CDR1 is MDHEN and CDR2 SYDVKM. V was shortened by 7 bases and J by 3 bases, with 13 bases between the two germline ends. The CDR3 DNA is TGTGCCAGCACCCAGGGGGGGATCTACGAGCAGTACTTC. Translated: CASTQGGIYEQYF. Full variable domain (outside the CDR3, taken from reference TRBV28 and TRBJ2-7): DVKVTQSSRYLVKRTGEKVFLECVQDMDHENMFWYRQDPGLGLRLIYFSYDVKMKEKGDIPEGYSVSREKKERFSLILESASTNQTSMYLCASTQGGIYEQYFGPGTRLTVT.

The CDR3 is CSVGQPRGSGETQYF. CDR3 DNA sequence: TGCAGCGTTGGTCAACCTAGGGGATCAGGGGAGACCCAGTACTTC. V gene TRBV29-1 combines with J gene TRBJ2-5; perhaps TRBD1 as D (5 bases). CDR1 and CDR2 (germline): SQVTM, ANQGSEA. Deletions cut 4 bases from V and 5 bases from J, with 20 bases between. CDR3 length: 15 amino acids.

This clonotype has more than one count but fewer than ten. CDR3 sequence reads: CASSFPGGGAFF. In DNA form, the CDR3 reads TGTGCCAGCAGTTTTCCAGGTGGGGGGGCTTTCTTT. The chain joins TRBV12-3 or TRBV12-4 to TRBJ1-1, with a tentative D call TRBD1 (5 bases). V shed 3 bases and J shed 11 bases, with 13 bases lying between them. This CDR3 spans 12 amino acids.

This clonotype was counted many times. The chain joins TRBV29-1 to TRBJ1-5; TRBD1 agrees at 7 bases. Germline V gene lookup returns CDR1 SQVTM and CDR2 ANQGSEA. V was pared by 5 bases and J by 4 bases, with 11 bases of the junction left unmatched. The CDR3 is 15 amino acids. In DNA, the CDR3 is TGCAGCGTTCAGACAAAACAGGGGCTTAATCAGCCCCAGCATTTT. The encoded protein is CSVQTKQGLNQPQHF.

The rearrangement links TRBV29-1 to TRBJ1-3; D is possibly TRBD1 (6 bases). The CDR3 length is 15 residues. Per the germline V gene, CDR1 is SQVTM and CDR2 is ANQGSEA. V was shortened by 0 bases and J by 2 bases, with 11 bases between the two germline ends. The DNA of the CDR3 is TGCAGCGTTGAAGATCTCAGGGGAACTGGAAACACCATATATTTT. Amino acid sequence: CSVEDLRGTGNTIYF.

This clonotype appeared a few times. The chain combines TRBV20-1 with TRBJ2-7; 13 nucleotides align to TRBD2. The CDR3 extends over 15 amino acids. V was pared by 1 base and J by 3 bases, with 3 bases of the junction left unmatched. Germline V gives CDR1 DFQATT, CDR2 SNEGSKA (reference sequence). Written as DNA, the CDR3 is TGCAGTGCTAGAGGGACTAGCGGGAGTTACTACGAGCAGTACTTC. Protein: CSARGTSGSYYEQYF.

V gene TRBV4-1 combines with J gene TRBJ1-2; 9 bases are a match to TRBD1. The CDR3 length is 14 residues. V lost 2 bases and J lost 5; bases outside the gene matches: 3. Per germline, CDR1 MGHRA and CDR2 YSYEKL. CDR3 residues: CASSQRTGAYGYTF. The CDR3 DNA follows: TGCGCCAGCAGCCAACGGACAGGGGCATATGGCTACACCTTC.

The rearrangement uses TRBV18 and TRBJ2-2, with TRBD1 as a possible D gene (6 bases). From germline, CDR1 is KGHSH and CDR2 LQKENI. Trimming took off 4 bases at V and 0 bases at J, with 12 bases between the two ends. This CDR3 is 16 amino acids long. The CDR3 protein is CASSQQGVANTGELFF. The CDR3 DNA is TGTGCCAGCTCACAACAGGGAGTCGCGAACACCGGGGAGCTGTTTTTT.

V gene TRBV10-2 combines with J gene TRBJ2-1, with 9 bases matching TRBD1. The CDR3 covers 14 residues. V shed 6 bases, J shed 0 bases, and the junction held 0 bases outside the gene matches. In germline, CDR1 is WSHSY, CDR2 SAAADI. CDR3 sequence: CASRGQGSYNEQFF. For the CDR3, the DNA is TGCGCCAGCAGGGGACAGGGCTCCTACAATGAGCAGTTCTTC.

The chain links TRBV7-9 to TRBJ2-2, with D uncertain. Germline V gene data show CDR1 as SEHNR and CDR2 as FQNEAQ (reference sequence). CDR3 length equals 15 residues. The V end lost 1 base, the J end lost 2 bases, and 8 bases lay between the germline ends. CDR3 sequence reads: CASSLGTDNTGELFF. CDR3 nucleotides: TGTGCCAGCAGCTTAGGGACGGATAACACCGGGGAGCTGTTTTTT. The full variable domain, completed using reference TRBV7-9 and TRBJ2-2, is DTGVSQNPRHKITKRGQNVTFRCDPISEHNRLYWYRQTLGQGPEFLTYFQNEAQLEKSRLLSDRFSAERPKGSFSTLEIQRTEQGDSAMYLCASSLGTDNTGELFFGEGSRLTVL.

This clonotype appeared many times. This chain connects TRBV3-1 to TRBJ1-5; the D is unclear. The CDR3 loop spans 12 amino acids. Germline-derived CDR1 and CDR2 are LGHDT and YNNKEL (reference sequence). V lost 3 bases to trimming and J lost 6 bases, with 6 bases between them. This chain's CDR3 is CASSHEGQPQHF. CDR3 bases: TGTGCCAGCAGCCATGAGGGTCAGCCCCAGCATTTT. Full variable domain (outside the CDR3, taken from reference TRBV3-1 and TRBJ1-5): DTAVSQTPKYLVTQMGNDKSIKCEQNLGHDTMYWYKQDSKKFLKIMFSYNNKELIINETVPNRFSPKSPDKAHLNLHINSLELGDSAVYFCASSHEGQPQHFGDGTRLSIL.

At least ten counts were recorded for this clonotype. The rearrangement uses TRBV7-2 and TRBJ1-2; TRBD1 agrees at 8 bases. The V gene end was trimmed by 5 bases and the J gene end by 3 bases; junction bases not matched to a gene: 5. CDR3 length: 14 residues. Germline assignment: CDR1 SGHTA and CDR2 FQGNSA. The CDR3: CASSPPTGDYGYTF. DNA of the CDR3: TGTGCCAGCAGCCCCCCGACAGGGGACTATGGCTACACCTTC.

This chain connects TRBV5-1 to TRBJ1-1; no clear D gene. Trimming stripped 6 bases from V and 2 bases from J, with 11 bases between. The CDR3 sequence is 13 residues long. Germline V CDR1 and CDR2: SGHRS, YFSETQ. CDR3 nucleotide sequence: TGCGCCAGCAAGGAAAACGGCAACACTGAAGCTTTCTTT. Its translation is CASKENGNTEAFF.

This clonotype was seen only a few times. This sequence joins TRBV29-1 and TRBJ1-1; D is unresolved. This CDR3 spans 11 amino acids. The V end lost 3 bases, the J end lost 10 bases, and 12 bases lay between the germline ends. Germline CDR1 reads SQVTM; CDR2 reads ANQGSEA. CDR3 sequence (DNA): TGCAGCGTTGATCGTCAAGGACGAGCTTTCTTT. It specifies CSVDRQGRAFF.

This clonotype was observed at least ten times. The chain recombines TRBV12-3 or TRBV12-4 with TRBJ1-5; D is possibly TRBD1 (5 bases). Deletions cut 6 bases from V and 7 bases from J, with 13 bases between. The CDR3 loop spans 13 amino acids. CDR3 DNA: TGTGCCAGCAGCTTCAGGGTAGGGCAGCCCCAGCATTTT. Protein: CASSFRVGQPQHF.

The CDR3: CASSPLGAPYEQYF. The CDR3 bases are TGTGCCAGCTCACCACTCGGGGCGCCCTACGAGCAGTACTTC. The chain uses TRBV18 and TRBJ2-7; D possibly uses TRBD1 or TRBD2 (5 bases each). CDR1 is KGHSH and CDR2 is LQKENI in the germline V gene. CDR3 length: 14 residues. Trimming removed 1 base at V and 2 bases at J, with 9 bases between.

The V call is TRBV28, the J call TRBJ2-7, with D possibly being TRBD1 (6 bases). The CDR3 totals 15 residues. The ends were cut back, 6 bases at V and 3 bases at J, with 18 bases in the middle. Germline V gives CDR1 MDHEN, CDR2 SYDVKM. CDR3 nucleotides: TGTGCCAGCAGCTTAGCAAGTGGGACATACTACGAGCAGTACTTC. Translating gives CASSLASGTYYEQYF.

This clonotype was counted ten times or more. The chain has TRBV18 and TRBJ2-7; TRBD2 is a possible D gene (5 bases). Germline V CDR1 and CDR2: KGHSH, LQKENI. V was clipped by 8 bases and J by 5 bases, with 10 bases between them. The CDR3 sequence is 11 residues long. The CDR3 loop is CASTVRDEQYF. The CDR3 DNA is TGTGCCAGCACCGTGAGGGACGAGCAGTACTTC. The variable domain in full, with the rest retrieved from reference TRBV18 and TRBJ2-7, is NAGVMQNPRHLVRRRGQEARLRCSPMKGHSHVYWYRQLPEEGLKFMVYLQKENIIDESGMPKERFSAEFPKEGPSILRIQQVVRGDSAAYFCASTVRDEQYFGPGTRLTVT.

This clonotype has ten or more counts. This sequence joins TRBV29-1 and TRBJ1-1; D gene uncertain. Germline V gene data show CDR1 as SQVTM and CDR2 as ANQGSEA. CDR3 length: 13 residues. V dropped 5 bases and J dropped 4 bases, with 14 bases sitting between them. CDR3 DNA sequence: TGCAGCGTTCATGTTAAATCAAGCACTGAAGCTTTCTTT. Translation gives CSVHVKSSTEAFF.

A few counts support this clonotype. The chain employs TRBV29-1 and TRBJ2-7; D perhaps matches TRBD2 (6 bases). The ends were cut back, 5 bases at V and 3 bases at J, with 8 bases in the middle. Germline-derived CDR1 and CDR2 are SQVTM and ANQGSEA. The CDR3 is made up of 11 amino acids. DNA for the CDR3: TGCAGCGTTCGACTAGTCTACGAGCAGTACTTC. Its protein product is CSVRLVYEQYF.

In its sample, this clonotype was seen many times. The CDR3 region is CASDSGTQETQYF. The CDR3 nucleotides are TGTGCCAGCGATAGCGGGACCCAAGAGACCCAGTACTTC. J is TRBJ2-5 and V is TRBV2; TRBD2 aligns across 8 bases. This CDR3 is 13 amino acids long. Trimming cost V 8 bases and J 1 base; bases outside gene matches: 3. The germline CDR1 and CDR2 sequences are SNHLY and FYNNEI.

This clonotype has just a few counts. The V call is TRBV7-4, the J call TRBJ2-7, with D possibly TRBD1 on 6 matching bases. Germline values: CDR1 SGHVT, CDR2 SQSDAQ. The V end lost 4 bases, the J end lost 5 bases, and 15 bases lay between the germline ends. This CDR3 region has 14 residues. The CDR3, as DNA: TGTGCCAGCAGCTGGTCCCGGGACACGCACGAGCAGTACTTC. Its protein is CASSWSRDTHEQYF.

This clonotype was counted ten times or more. The CDR3 DNA is TGTGCCTGGAGTCGAACGAGGGCCACTGAAGCTTTCTTT. Translating it yields CAWSRTRATEAFF. The chain couples TRBV30 to TRBJ1-1; D is ambiguous. Germline CDR1 and CDR2: GTSNPN and SVGIG (reference sequence). This CDR3 is 13 amino acids long. Trimming cost V 2 bases and J 4 bases, with 11 bases left between them.

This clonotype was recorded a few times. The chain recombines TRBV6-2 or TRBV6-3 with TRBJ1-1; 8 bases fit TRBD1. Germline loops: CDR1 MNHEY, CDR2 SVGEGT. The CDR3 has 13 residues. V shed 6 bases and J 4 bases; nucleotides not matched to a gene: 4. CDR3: CASRDRDLTEAFF. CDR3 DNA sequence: TGTGCCAGCAGGGACAGGGACCTCACTGAAGCTTTCTTT.

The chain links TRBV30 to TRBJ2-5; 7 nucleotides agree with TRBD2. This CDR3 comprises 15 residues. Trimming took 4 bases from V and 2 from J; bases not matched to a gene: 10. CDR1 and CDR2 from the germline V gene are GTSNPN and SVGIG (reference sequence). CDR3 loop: CAWTWGGSRQETQYF. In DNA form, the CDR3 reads TGTGCCTGGACCTGGGGGGGATCTAGACAAGAGACCCAGTACTTC.

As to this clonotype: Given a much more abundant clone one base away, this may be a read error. CDR3 coding DNA: TGTACCAGCACAGGGACGTATCAAGCTTTCTTT. Its translation is CTSTGTYQAFF. This rearrangement joins TRBV28 to TRBJ1-1, with D possibly being TRBD1 (6 bases). Germline V gives CDR1 MDHEN, CDR2 SYDVKM. The CDR3 runs 11 residues.

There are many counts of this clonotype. In nucleotides, the CDR3 is TGCAGCGTTGAAAAAAGGGGGACAGGGGGCGAGACCCAGTACTTC. As protein: CSVEKRGTGGETQYF. V gene TRBV29-1 combines with J gene TRBJ2-5, with 12 bases lining up with TRBD1. The germline CDR1 and CDR2 sequences are SQVTM and ANQGSEA. With V trimmed by 2 bases and J by 5 bases, 6 bases remained unmatched. This CDR3 has 15 residues.

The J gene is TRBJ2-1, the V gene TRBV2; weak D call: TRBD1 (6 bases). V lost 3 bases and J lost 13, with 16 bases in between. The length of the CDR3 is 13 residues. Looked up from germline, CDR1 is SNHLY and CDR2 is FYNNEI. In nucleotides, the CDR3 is TGTGCCAGCAGTGAGTTGGGGGCTCCTCAACAGTTCTTC. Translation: CASSELGAPQQFF.

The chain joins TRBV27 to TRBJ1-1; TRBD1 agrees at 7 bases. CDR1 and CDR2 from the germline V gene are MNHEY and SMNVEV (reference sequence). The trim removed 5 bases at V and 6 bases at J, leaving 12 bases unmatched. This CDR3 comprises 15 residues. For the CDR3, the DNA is TGTGCCAGCAGTCCCGGGACAGCGATGGGCCCTGAAGCTTTCTTT. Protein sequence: CASSPGTAMGPEAFF.

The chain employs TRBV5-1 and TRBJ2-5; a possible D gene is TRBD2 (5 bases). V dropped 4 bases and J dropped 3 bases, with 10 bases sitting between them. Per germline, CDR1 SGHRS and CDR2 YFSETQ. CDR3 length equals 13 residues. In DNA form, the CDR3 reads TGCGCCAGCAGCCTGGACTCCAAAGAGACCCAGTACTTC. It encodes CASSLDSKETQYF.